The 10 T cell receptor beta chains below come from one sample, sequenced in a study of T-cell memory formation after mild COVID-19. TCRdb re-analysed the 5' RACE reads in MiXCR, keeping a single row per CDR3 protein. This sample has around 370,000 distinct CDR3 sequences, with 20% to 25% found just once. Sequenced material: PBMCs or a T cell subset sorted from them (not recorded which). All receptors come from an adult woman who had mild COVID-19 (a few samples of this study predate the infection). Cell type and time point are not known.

CDR3 region: CATSDLFDGYPYEQYF. The CDR3, as DNA: TGTGCCACCAGTGATTTATTTGATGGTTACCCCTACGAGCAGTACTTC. The chain carries TRBV24-1 and TRBJ2-7, with D uncertain. The germline V gene has CDR1 KGHDR and CDR2 SFDVKD. The length of the CDR3 is 16 residues. V was trimmed by 1 base and J by 2 bases, leaving 14 bases between them.

CDR3: CASSPALGSQREQFF. The CDR3, as DNA: TGTGCCAGCAGCCCCGCTTTGGGCTCCCAGCGGGAGCAGTTCTTC. This rearrangement joins TRBV7-9 to TRBJ2-1, with D tentatively TRBD2 (5 bases). The V end was cut by 5 bases, the J end by 10 bases, with 21 bases between. The CDR3 extends over 15 amino acids. The germline gives CDR1 SEHNR, CDR2 FQNEAQ (reference sequence).

CDR3 nucleotides: TGTGCCACCAGTGATTTTAAGGTATCGGAGCAGTACTTC. Translating gives CATSDFKVSEQYF. The rearrangement uses TRBV24-1 and TRBJ2-7; D is unclear. The CDR3 covers 13 residues. Trimming cost V 1 base and J 7 bases, with 10 bases left between them. Looked up from germline, CDR1 is KGHDR and CDR2 is SFDVKD.

The rearrangement links TRBV12-3 or TRBV12-4 to TRBJ2-7; 7 bases map to TRBD1. The trim removed 5 bases at V and 4 bases at J, leaving 8 bases unmatched. The CDR3 is 14 residues long. As DNA, the CDR3 is TGTGCCAGCAGTCCTCTGGGACAGATTTACGAGCAGTACTTC. The encoded protein is CASSPLGQIYEQYF.

This clonotype has at least ten counts. The chain has TRBV20-1 and TRBJ2-7; tentatively, D is TRBD1 (6 bases). V lost 6 bases, J lost 5 bases, and 11 bases lay in between. CDR1 and CDR2 (germline): DFQATT, SNEGSKA (reference sequence). The CDR3 is 11 residues long. The CDR3 here is CSAAQGNEQYF. The CDR3, as DNA: TGCAGTGCAGCACAGGGTAACGAGCAGTACTTC.

V gene TRBV5-1 combines with J gene TRBJ1-4, with D uncertain. The CDR3 has 16 amino acids. The V and J ends lost 4 bases and 7 bases respectively, with 20 bases between them. The germline V gene encodes CDR1 SGHRS and CDR2 YFSETQ. CDR3 protein: CASSTLGEGSFEKLFF. CDR3 bases: TGCGCCAGCAGCACCCTGGGAGAGGGCAGTTTTGAAAAACTGTTTTTT.

This clonotype has just a few counts. The chain uses TRBV7-9 and TRBJ2-1; the D gene is possibly TRBD1 (6 bases). Trimming cost V 4 bases and J 1 base, with 14 bases left between them. This CDR3 is 16 amino acids long. CDR1 SEHNR and CDR2 FQNEAQ come from the germline V gene (reference sequence). DNA of the CDR3: TGTGCCAGCAGCTCTGGAACAGGGTTATCCTACAATGAGCAGTTCTTC. Its translation: CASSSGTGLSYNEQFF.

V is TRBV12-3 or TRBV12-4 and J is TRBJ2-5, with a possible D match to TRBD2 (6 bases). With 4 bases removed from V and 7 bases from J, the gap between germline ends came to 10 bases. The CDR3 loop spans 12 amino acids. Here the CDR3 DNA reads TGTGCCAGCAGTTCACCGGAGGGGACCCAGTACTTC. Translation gives CASSSPEGTQYF.

This clonotype has just a few counts. The J gene is TRBJ2-7, the V gene TRBV7-9, with D unresolved. The CDR3 sequence is 14 residues long. The germline gives CDR1 SEHNR, CDR2 FQNEAQ (reference sequence). V was cut by 4 bases and J by 3 bases, with 13 bases left in between. The CDR3 DNA reads TGTGCCAGCAGCTCTCAGGTTTTTCGCTACGAGCAGTACTTC. This translates into CASSSQVFRYEQYF.

The sample holds a few counts of this clonotype. This sequence joins TRBV20-1 and TRBJ2-3; D is ambiguous. V shed 1 base and J shed 1 base, with 12 bases lying between them. This CDR3 comprises 15 residues. CDR1 and CDR2 from the germline V gene are DFQATT and SNEGSKA (reference sequence). CDR3 residues: CSARGLGMGTDTQYF. CDR3 sequence (DNA): TGCAGTGCTAGAGGCTTAGGCATGGGCACAGATACGCAGTATTTT.